Presented here are 8 T cell receptor beta chains from one specimen sequenced in a study of T cells in Graves' hyperthyroidism and ophthalmopathy. From RNA transcripts, TCR beta CDR3 regions were amplified. Initially, a first-round RT-PCR of the TCR CDR3 employed the HTBI primer set. TCRdb re-called the multiplex PCR reads through MiXCR, storing one row per CDR3 protein. There are over 200,000 distinct CDR3 sequences in the sample; about a sixth occur only once, and approximately 40% lies in the top ten. Sequencing was carried out using blood. These receptors originate from a man in his forties with Graves' hyperthyroidism.

This clonotype was counted between two and nine times. This rearrangement joins TRBV7-2 to TRBJ1-6; possibly TRBD1 for D (5 bases). The V end lost 3 bases, the J end lost 10 bases, and 16 bases lay between the germline ends. The CDR3 has 15 amino acids. From germline, CDR1 is SGHTA and CDR2 FQGNSA. CDR3: CASSFSPMGRSPLHF. The CDR3 nucleotides read TGTGCCAGCAGCTTCTCCCCTATGGGGCGATCACCCCTCCACTTT.

This clonotype was seen more than once but under ten times. One base away lies a much larger clone, so this may be a sequencing read error. V gene TRBV7-2 combines with J gene TRBJ1-2; 8 bases agree with TRBD1. This CDR3 has 14 residues. Germline values: CDR1 SGHTA, CDR2 FQGNSA. The CDR3 bases are TGTGCCGGCAGTCCCCCGGGACAGGTCTATGGCTACACCTTC. This gives the protein CAGSPPGQVYGYTF.

This clonotype was observed at least ten times. J is TRBJ1-2 and V is TRBV28; 8 bases are shared with TRBD1. V lost 4 bases to trimming and J lost 6 bases; unmatched junction nucleotides: 13. CDR1 and CDR2 (germline): MDHEN, SYDVKM. The CDR3 has 16 residues. This CDR3 is CASSSYGQGNGDGYTF. CDR3 in DNA: TGTGCCAGCAGTTCCTACGGACAGGGCAATGGGGATGGCTACACCTTC.

This clonotype was detected ten times or more. The CDR3 DNA follows: TGTGCCAGCAGCGCCTTCGGGACCCAGTACTTC. This translates into CASSAFGTQYF. The chain uses TRBV7-2 and TRBJ2-5; D gene uncertain. V was cut by 5 bases and J by 7 bases, with 8 bases left in between. This CDR3 is built from 11 residues. Germline values: CDR1 SGHTA, CDR2 FQGNSA.

This clonotype has a count of ten or more. This chain links TRBV3-1 with TRBJ1-2; D remains ambiguous. Trimming took off 6 bases at V and 0 bases at J, with 8 bases between the two ends. Germline values: CDR1 LGHDT, CDR2 YNNKEL (reference sequence). The CDR3 totals 13 residues. CDR3 sequence (DNA): TGTGCCAGCAGTCCTGGGACTAACTATGGCTACACCTTC. It yields the protein CASSPGTNYGYTF. Full variable domain (rest looked up from reference TRBV3-1 and TRBJ1-2): DTAVSQTPKYLVTQMGNDKSIKCEQNLGHDTMYWYKQDSKKFLKIMFSYNNKELIINETVPNRFSPKSPDKAHLNLHINSLELGDSAVYFCASSPGTNYGYTFGSGTRLTVV.

Only a few counts were recorded for this clonotype. The V and J genes are TRBV30 and TRBJ2-5; no definite D call. Trimming stripped 0 bases from V and 1 base from J, with 6 bases between. This CDR3 is built from 13 residues. From germline, CDR1 is GTSNPN and CDR2 SVGIG (reference sequence). DNA for the CDR3: TGTGCCTGGAGTGTAAAGGCCCAAGAGACCCAGTACTTC. This gives the protein CAWSVKAQETQYF.

In its sample, this clonotype was seen many times. The chain combines TRBV2 with TRBJ2-7; maybe TRBD2 (6 bases). V was pared by 4 bases and J by 6 bases, with 16 bases between. The CDR3 sequence is 14 residues long. Germline V gene data show CDR1 as SNHLY and CDR2 as FYNNEI. DNA of the CDR3: TGTGCCAGCAGTGGGGTTCGGAGGGGTGGCGAGCAGTACTTC. This codes for CASSGVRRGGEQYF.

The chain combines TRBV25-1 with TRBJ1-1; weak D call: TRBD1 (5 bases). Trimming left V 3 bases short and J 11 bases short, with 10 bases between. In germline, CDR1 is MGHDK, CDR2 SYGVNS. The CDR3 extends over 11 amino acids. CDR3 sequence (DNA): TGTGCCAGCAGTGAGGTGGGGGGGGCTTTCTTT. This sequence encodes CASSEVGGAFF. Full variable domain (outside the CDR3, taken from reference TRBV25-1 and TRBJ1-1): EADIYQTPRYLVIGTGKKITLECSQTMGHDKMYWYQQDPGMELHLIHYSYGVNSTEKGDLSSESTVSRIRTEHFPLTLESARPSHTSQYLCASSEVGGAFFGQGTRLTVV.